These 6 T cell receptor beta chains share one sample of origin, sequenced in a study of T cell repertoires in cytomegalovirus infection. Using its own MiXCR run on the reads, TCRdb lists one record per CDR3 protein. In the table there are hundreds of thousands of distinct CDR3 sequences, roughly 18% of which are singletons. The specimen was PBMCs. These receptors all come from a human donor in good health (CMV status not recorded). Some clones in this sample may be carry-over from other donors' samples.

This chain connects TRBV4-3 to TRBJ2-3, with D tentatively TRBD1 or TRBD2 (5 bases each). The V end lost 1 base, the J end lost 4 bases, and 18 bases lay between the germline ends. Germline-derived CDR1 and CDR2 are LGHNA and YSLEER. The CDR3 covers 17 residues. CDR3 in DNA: TGCGCCAGCAGCCAAGCCCCTTTCGGGCCGGGGCCAGATACGCAGTATTTT. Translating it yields CASSQAPFGPGPDTQYF.

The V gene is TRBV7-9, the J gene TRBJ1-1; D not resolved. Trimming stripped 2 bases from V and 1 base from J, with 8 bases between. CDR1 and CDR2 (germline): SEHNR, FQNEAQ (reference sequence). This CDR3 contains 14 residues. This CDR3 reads CASSLKESNTEAFF. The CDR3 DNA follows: TGTGCCAGCAGCTTAAAGGAATCGAACACTGAAGCTTTCTTT.

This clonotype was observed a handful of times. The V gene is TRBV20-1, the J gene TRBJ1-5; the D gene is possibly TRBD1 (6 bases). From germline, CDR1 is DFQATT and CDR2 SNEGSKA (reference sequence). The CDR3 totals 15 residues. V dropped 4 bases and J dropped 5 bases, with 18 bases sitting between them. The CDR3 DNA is TGCAGTGCTACTATAGACGCGGCAGGGGATCAGCCCCAGCATTTT. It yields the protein CSATIDAAGDQPQHF.

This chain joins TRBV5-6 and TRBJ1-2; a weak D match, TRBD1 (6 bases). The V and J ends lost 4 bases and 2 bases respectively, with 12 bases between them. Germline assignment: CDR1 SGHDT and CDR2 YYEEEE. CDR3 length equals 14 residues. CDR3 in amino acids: CASSLGHNNYGYTF. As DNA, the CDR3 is TGTGCCAGCAGCCTGGGACACAACAACTATGGCTACACCTTC.

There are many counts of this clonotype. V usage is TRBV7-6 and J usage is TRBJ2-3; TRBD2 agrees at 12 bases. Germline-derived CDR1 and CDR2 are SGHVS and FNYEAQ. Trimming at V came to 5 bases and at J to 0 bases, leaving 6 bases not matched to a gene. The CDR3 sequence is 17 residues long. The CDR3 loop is CASSQGLAGTSTDTQYF. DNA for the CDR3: TGTGCCAGCAGCCAGGGACTAGCGGGCACTAGCACAGATACGCAGTATTTT. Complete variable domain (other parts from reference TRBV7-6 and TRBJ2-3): GAGVSQSPRYKVTKRGQDVALRCDPISGHVSLYWYRQALGQGPEFLTYFNYEAQQDKSGLPNDRFSAERPEGSISTLTIQRTEQRDSAMYRCASSQGLAGTSTDTQYFGPGTRLTVL.

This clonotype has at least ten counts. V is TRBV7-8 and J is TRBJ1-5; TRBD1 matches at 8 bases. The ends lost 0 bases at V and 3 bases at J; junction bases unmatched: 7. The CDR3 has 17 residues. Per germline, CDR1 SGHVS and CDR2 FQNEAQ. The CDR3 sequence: CASSLALRTGYNQPQHF. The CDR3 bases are TGTGCCAGCAGCTTAGCGCTAAGGACAGGGTACAATCAGCCCCAGCATTTT. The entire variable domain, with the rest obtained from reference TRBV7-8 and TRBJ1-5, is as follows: GAGVSQSPRYKVAKRGQDVALRCDPISGHVSLFWYQQALGQGPEFLTYFQNEAQLDKSGLPSDRFFAERPEGSVSTLKIQRTQQEDSAVYLCASSLALRTGYNQPQHFGDGTRLSIL.